A selection of T cell receptor beta chains follows, all from one sample in a study of blood T cell repertoires in COVID-19. Sequenced by immunoSEQ multiplex PCR; TCRdb stores in-frame clones only, minus some. The data hold some 390,000 clones, with approximately 86% observed a single time. The sample comprised peripheral blood. The receptors originated from a human donor in a cohort sampled during active COVID-19. The conserved cysteine and the conserved F or W are not part of the CDR3 here. D genes are given only for firm matches.

d_gene	v_gene	j_gene	CDR3aa
-	TRBV9	TRBJ1-1	ASSVLDMNTEAF
-	TRBV6-1	TRBJ2-4	ASSEGAGLQITNIQY
TRBD2	TRBV28	TRBJ2-3	ASSLGGASGSTDTQY
TRBD1	TRBV6-6	TRBJ2-7	ASRETGGEFEQY
-	TRBV19	TRBJ2-1	ASSIEDTYNEQF
-	TRBV4-1	TRBJ2-1	ASSRERLLYNEQF
-	TRBV4-1	TRBJ2-3	ASSQGWAGRPSADTQY
-	TRBV7-2	TRBJ1-1	ASSFPHREFTEAF
TRBD1	TRBV11-2	TRBJ2-3	ASSPRGSTSTDTQY
TRBD2	TRBV2	TRBJ2-7	ASSEGGRPYEQY
-	TRBV20-1	TRBJ1-1	SARPGTEAF
-	TRBV6-5	TRBJ2-7	ASSASAGRSYEQY
-	TRBV5-1	TRBJ1-2	ASSFRGGPANYGYT
-	TRBV6-1	TRBJ1-1	ASSEALSGRSTEAF
TRBD1	TRBV28	TRBJ1-2	ASRRLGQGMDYGYT
TRBD2	TRBV19	TRBJ2-1	ASSTGGLAGGYNEQF
-	TRBV28	TRBJ2-3	ASISTANTQY
-	TRBV18	TRBJ2-7	ASSPEGAVSYEQY
-	TRBV2	TRBJ1-1	ASSEGGRFNTEAF
TRBD2	TRBV2	TRBJ2-7	ASSDGLAGTVGEQY
-	TRBV19	TRBJ1-5	ASSTDNSNQPQH
-	TRBV10-3	TRBJ2-2	ATKREANTGELF
TRBD1	TRBV4-1	TRBJ1-1	ASSHPGGTEAF
TRBD1	TRBV6-6	TRBJ2-2	ASSSISGGTGELF
-	TRBV29-1	TRBJ1-1	SLRQLNTEAF
-	TRBV9	TRBJ2-1	ASSPRDSYNEQF
-	TRBV12-3/TRBV12-4	TRBJ1-1	ASSLRRTEAF
-	TRBV9	TRBJ2-2	ASSVHYSGTGELF
-	TRBV5-1	TRBJ2-7	ASSLDVTEGQY
TRBD1	TRBV7-2	TRBJ1-2	ASSSKTGTAYGYT
TRBD2	TRBV6-6	TRBJ2-2	ASSRVSSGRNGELF
TRBD2	TRBV9	TRBJ2-1	ASSPRGEEQF
-	TRBV7-3	TRBJ1-1	ASSLFARGTEAF
TRBD2	TRBV4-1	TRBJ2-3	ASSLRTSSRTDTQY
TRBD2	TRBV7-2	TRBJ2-3	ASSYKRGGYSTQY
-	TRBV30	TRBJ1-6	AWRRGYNSPLH
-	TRBV29-1	TRBJ1-2	SVVRSQGTGYGYT
TRBD1	TRBV2	TRBJ1-2	ASSETRQGSDYGYT
-	TRBV7-8	TRBJ1-1	ASSSILDRTTEAF
-	TRBV10-3	TRBJ1-1	ATLLEENTEAF
TRBD1	TRBV29-1	TRBJ2-1	SVSRDRERI
-	TRBV5-6	TRBJ1-1	ASSSLGTPQNTEAF